One sample yielded the 12 T cell receptor beta chains listed below, sequenced in a study of blood T cell repertoires in COVID-19. The protocol was immunoSEQ multiplex PCR, while the TCRdb copy is restricted to in-frame clones and leaves out a portion. The sample holds fewer than 200,000 clones, roughly 87% seen once. Sequencing used peripheral blood. Receptor source: a man aged 18 to 35 who had recovered from COVID-19.

The V call is TRBV3-1 (or the pseudogene TRBV3-2), the J call TRBJ1-3; unclear D gene. The ends were cut back, 11 bases at V and 2 bases at J, with 16 bases in the middle. Germline V gene lookup returns CDR1 LGHDT and CDR2 YNNKEL (reference sequence). The CDR3 length is 14 residues. The CDR3 nucleotides read TGTGCCCAATCCTTCTTGAGTGCTGGAAACACCATATATTTT. Residues: CAQSFLSAGNTIYF.

V usage is TRBV5-4 and J usage is TRBJ2-7; 11 nucleotides match TRBD1. The CDR3 length is 14 residues. Per germline, CDR1 SGHNT and CDR2 YYREEE (reference sequence). V dropped 4 bases and J dropped 3; count of bases not matched to a gene: 3. The CDR3 bases are TGTGCCAGCAGCCTCGGGACAGGGGGCTACGAGCAGTACTTC. Protein sequence: CASSLGTGGYEQYF. Looking up the rest from reference TRBV5-4 and TRBJ2-7 gives the full variable domain: ETGVTQSPTHLIKTRGQQVTLRCSSQSGHNTVSWYQQALGQGPQFIFQYYREEENGRGNFPPRFSGLQFPNYSSELNVNALELDDSALYLCASSLGTGGYEQYFGPGTRLTVT.

This chain joins TRBV23-1 and TRBJ2-7; 7 bases align to TRBD1. TRBV23-1 is classed as an ORF, of uncertain function. This CDR3 region has 15 residues. Trimming took 0 bases from V and 5 from J; bases not matched to a gene: 7. As DNA, the CDR3 is TGCGCCAGCAGTCAATCTGCAGGGGGTGGGAACGAGCAGTACTTC. Protein: CASSQSAGGGNEQYF.

The J gene is TRBJ2-2, the V gene TRBV7-3, with unresolved D. Germline V gene data show CDR1 as SGHTA and CDR2 as FQGTGA. V was trimmed by 2 bases and J by 6 bases, leaving 4 bases between them. The CDR3 contains 12 residues. The CDR3 here is CASSLAAGELFF. The CDR3, as DNA: TGTGCCAGCAGCTTAGCGGCCGGGGAGCTGTTTTTT.

The V gene is TRBV10-3, the J gene TRBJ1-2; no clear D gene. The CDR3 contains 16 residues. Trimming left V 3 bases short and J 4 bases short, with 18 bases between. Looked up from germline, CDR1 is ENHRY and CDR2 is SYGVKD. The chain's CDR3 is CAISDPGRPGGYGYTF. DNA of the CDR3: TGTGCCATCAGTGACCCCGGGAGGCCGGGCGGCTATGGCTACACCTTC.

This clone has more than one count but fewer than ten. J is TRBJ1-6 and V is TRBV28, with a tentative D call TRBD1 (5 bases). The CDR3 totals 14 residues. Germline lookup yields CDR1 MDHEN and CDR2 SYDVKM. V was clipped by 3 bases and J by 9 bases, with 12 bases between them. DNA of the CDR3: TGTGCCAGCAGTTTTGGGGCGGACGGTTCACCCCTCCACTTT. Translated, it gives CASSFGADGSPLHF.

This clone came up once. The V gene is TRBV9, the J gene TRBJ1-2; 7 bases agree with TRBD1. The CDR3 extends over 16 amino acids. V shed 0 bases, J shed 8 bases, and the junction held 13 bases outside the gene matches. Germline lookup yields CDR1 SGDLS and CDR2 YYNGEE. The chain's CDR3 is CASSVGVSGTGAGYTF. The CDR3 DNA sequence: TGTGCCAGCAGCGTAGGTGTGTCGGGAACAGGGGCCGGCTACACCTTC.

V is TRBV27 and J is TRBJ2-7; TRBD1 matches at 9 bases. Losses at the gene ends were 2 bases for V and 2 bases for J; bases not matched to a gene: 4. The germline V gene encodes CDR1 MNHEY and CDR2 SMNVEV (reference sequence). The CDR3 runs to 15 residues. CDR3 coding DNA: TGTGCCAGCAGTTTAAAGGGACAGGGAGCCTACGAGCAGTACTTC. It codes for CASSLKGQGAYEQYF.

Points on this clone: Without the conserved terminal phenylalanine or tryptophan, this CDR3 likely stems from a read error. The DNA is omitted, as the CDR3 cannot be located on it reliably, and the CDR3 follows TCRdb's listing. This sequence joins TRBV12-3 or TRBV12-4 and TRBJ1-2; the D call of TRBD1 is as the table states it, not checked on the DNA. The CDR3 length is 12 residues, termini included. The CDR3: CASRRPGQGISS.

The genes are TRBV7-8 and TRBJ1-1, with a tentative D call TRBD1 (6 bases). Trimming took off 2 bases at V and 1 base at J, with 11 bases between the two ends. The CDR3 sequence is 15 residues long. Germline V lookup: CDR1 SGHVS, CDR2 FQNEAQ. The CDR3 region is CASSLSGTPNTEAFF. CDR3 in DNA: TGTGCCAGCAGCTTATCCGGGACACCGAACACTGAAGCTTTCTTT.

The rearrangement uses TRBV5-8 and TRBJ1-3; D gene uncertain. The CDR3 spans 15 residues. Per the germline V gene, CDR1 is SGHTS and CDR2 is YDEGEE. Trimming removed 1 base at V and 0 bases at J, with 8 bases between. CDR3 region: CASSLYKHSGNTIYF. The CDR3 nucleotides read TGTGCCAGCAGCTTGTACAAACACTCTGGAAACACCATATATTTT. The full variable domain, with the rest looked up from reference TRBV5-8 and TRBJ1-3, is EAGVTQSPTHLIKTRGQQATLRCSPISGHTSVYWYQQALGLGLQFLLWYDEGEERNRGNFPPRFSGRQFPNYSSELNVNALELEDSALYLCASSLYKHSGNTIYFGEGSWLTVV.

This clone was counted once. This rearrangement joins TRBV7-2 to TRBJ2-3; D might be TRBD2 (5 bases). The CDR3 runs to 15 residues. V lost 5 bases and J 0 bases, leaving 12 bases between the germline ends. Germline V CDR1 and CDR2: SGHTA, FQGNSA. In DNA form, the CDR3 reads TGTGCCAGCAGCACGCGTAGCGAAAGCACAGATACGCAGTATTTT. It specifies CASSTRSESTDTQYF.